This passage covers 10 T cell receptor beta chains from one sample sequenced in a study of T cells in Graves' hyperthyroidism and ophthalmopathy. RNA transcripts provided the source from which TCR beta CDR3 regions were amplified. First-round RT-PCR of the TCR CDR3 relied on the HTBI primer set. TCRdb reprocessed the multiplex PCR reads via MiXCR and lists one record per CDR3 protein. Seen here are fewer than 250,000 distinct CDR3 sequences, around 17% observed once, and the top ten hold 28%. The sample was blood. These receptors were obtained from a woman aged 18-30 years with Graves' ophthalmopathy.

Comments on this clonotype: A far larger clone is just one base off, so this is likely a read error. The rearrangement uses TRBV28 and TRBJ1-3; D not certain. Germline CDR1 is MDHEN and CDR2 is SYDVKM. The CDR3 totals 12 residues. The chain's CDR3 is CANSSGGNTIYF. The CDR3, as DNA: TGTGCCAACAGTTCGGGGGGAAACACCATATATTTT.

There are many counts of this clonotype. The rearrangement uses TRBV29-1 and TRBJ2-6; TRBD1 agrees at 7 bases. The germline gives CDR1 SQVTM, CDR2 ANQGSEA. V lost 3 bases and J lost 0; bases outside the gene matches: 5. The CDR3 runs 16 residues. The CDR3 region is CSVETGRSSGANVLTF. The CDR3 DNA sequence: TGCAGCGTTGAGACAGGGCGTAGCTCTGGGGCCAACGTCCTGACTTTC.

This clonotype was picked up many times. V and J are TRBV5-8 and TRBJ1-2; the D gene is possibly TRBD1 (5 bases). This CDR3 is 15 amino acids long. The V gene's germline CDR1 is SGHTS and CDR2 YDEGEE. Trimming pared 1 base from V and 4 bases from J, leaving 14 bases between. CDR3 coding DNA: TGTGCCAGCAGCTTGTTCATCGGGCAGGGCTATGGCTACACCTTC. It specifies CASSLFIGQGYGYTF.

This clonotype appeared many times. The CDR3 spells CASTHTMTRATYEQYF. The CDR3 coding sequence is TGTGCCAGCACTCACACTATGACTCGGGCGACCTACGAGCAGTACTTC. This chain links TRBV6-2 or TRBV6-3 with TRBJ2-7; D gene uncertain. The CDR3 extends over 16 amino acids. Germline lookup yields CDR1 MNHEY and CDR2 SVGEGT. The V end lost 7 bases, the J end lost 2 bases, and 21 bases lay between the germline ends.

The chain uses TRBV20-1 and TRBJ2-3; D might be TRBD1 (6 bases). Germline CDR1 reads DFQATT; CDR2 reads SNEGSKA (reference sequence). This CDR3 comprises 14 residues. V was clipped by 6 bases and J by 3 bases, with 16 bases between them. Here the CDR3 DNA reads TGCAGTGCCCCCGGACAGTTGGGAACAGATACGCAGTATTTT. It is translated as CSAPGQLGTDTQYF.

This clonotype was seen repeatedly, ten times or more. The chain joins TRBV20-1 to TRBJ2-1, with D hard to call. This CDR3 has 15 residues. The germline V gene encodes CDR1 DFQATT and CDR2 SNEGSKA (reference sequence). Between the trimmed V and J ends, which lost 4 bases and 6 bases, there was a span of 19 bases. CDR3 sequence: CSAMRSLDSSNEQFF. Written as DNA, the CDR3 is TGCAGTGCTATGAGGTCCCTCGATTCGTCCAATGAGCAGTTCTTC.

This clonotype was seen ten or more times. The chain carries TRBV20-1 and TRBJ2-2, with D uncertain. Trimming cost V 5 bases and J 6 bases, with 13 bases left between them. CDR3 length: 13 amino acids. The germline V gene encodes CDR1 DFQATT and CDR2 SNEGSKA (reference sequence). The CDR3 protein is CSAQISYAGELFF. The CDR3 DNA reads TGCAGTGCTCAGATATCCTACGCCGGGGAGCTGTTTTTT.

This clonotype came up many times. CDR3 sequence: CASSLAGYSGNTIYF. CDR3 DNA sequence: TGTGCCAGCAGCCTGGCAGGGTATTCTGGAAACACCATATATTTT. The J gene is TRBJ1-3, the V gene TRBV7-9; a possible D gene is TRBD1 (5 bases). Germline V gene data show CDR1 as SEHNR and CDR2 as FQNEAQ (reference sequence). With 5 bases removed from V and 1 base from J, the gap between germline ends came to 12 bases. This CDR3 contains 15 residues.

This clonotype was detected many times. The J gene is TRBJ1-4, the V gene TRBV18; D may be TRBD1 (5 bases). The ends were cut back, 5 bases at V and 2 bases at J, with 12 bases in the middle. The CDR3 consists of 15 residues. Germline values: CDR1 KGHSH, CDR2 LQKENI. CDR3 in amino acids: CASSADGGTNEKLFF. CDR3 bases: TGTGCCAGCTCAGCCGACGGGGGGACTAATGAAAAACTGTTTTTT.

This clonotype was detected ten times or more. V is TRBV20-1 and J is TRBJ2-1; possibly TRBD2 for D (5 bases). The V gene's germline CDR1 is DFQATT and CDR2 SNEGSKA (reference sequence). V was shortened by 7 bases and J by 4 bases, with 14 bases between the two germline ends. The CDR3 is 13 amino acids. CDR3 nucleotides: TGCAGTGGCCGAGGGAGCTTATACAATGAGCAGTTCTTC. This codes for CSGRGSLYNEQFF.